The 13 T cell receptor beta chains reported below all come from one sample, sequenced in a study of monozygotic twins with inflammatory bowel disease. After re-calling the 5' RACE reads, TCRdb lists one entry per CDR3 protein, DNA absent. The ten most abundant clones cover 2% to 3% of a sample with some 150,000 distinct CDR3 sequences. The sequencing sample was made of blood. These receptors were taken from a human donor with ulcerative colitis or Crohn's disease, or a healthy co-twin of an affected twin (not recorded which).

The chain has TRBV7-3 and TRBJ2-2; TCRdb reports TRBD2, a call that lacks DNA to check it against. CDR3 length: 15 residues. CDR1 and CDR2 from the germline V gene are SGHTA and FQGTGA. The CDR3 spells CASSLSRPRTGELFF.

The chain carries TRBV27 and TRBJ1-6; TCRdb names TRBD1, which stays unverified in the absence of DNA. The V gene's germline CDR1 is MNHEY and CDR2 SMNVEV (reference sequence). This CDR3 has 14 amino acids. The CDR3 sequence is CASSLIPNRSPLHF.

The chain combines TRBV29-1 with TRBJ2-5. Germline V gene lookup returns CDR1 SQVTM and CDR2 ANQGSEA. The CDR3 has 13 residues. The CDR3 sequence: CSVVSGVQETQYF.

CDR3 protein: CSASSAVKANEQFF. V gene TRBV20-1 combines with J gene TRBJ2-1; the TCRdb D gene call, TRBD2, has no DNA to confirm it. The CDR3 contains 14 residues. The germline CDR1 and CDR2 sequences are DFQATT and SNEGSKA (reference sequence).

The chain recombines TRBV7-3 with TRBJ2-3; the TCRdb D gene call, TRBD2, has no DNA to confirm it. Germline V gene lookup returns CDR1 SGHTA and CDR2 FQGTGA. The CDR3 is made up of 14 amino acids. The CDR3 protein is CASSLRRALDTQYF.

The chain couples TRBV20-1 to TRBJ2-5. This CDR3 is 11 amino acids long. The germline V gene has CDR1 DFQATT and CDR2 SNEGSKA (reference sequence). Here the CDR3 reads CSARRTETQYF.

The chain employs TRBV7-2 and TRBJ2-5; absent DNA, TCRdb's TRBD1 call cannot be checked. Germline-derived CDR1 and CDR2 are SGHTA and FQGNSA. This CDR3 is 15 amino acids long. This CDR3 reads CASSLGGQGRETQYF.

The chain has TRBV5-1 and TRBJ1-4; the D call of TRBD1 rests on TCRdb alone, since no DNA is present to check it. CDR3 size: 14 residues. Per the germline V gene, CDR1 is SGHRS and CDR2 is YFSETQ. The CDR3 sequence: CASRPGSTNEKLFF.

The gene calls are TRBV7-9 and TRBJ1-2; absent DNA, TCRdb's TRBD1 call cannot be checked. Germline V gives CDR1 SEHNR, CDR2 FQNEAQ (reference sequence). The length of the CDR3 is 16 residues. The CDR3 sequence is CASSPPPDRSLYGYTF. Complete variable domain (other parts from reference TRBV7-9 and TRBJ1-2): DTGVSQNPRHKITKRGQNVTFRCDPISEHNRLYWYRQTLGQGPEFLTYFQNEAQLEKSRLLSDRFSAERPKGSFSTLEIQRTEQGDSAMYLCASSPPPDRSLYGYTFGSGTRLTVV.

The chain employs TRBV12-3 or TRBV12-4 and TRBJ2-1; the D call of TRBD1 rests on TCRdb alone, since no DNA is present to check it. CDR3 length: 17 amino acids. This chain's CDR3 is CASSFLGAASSYNEQFF.

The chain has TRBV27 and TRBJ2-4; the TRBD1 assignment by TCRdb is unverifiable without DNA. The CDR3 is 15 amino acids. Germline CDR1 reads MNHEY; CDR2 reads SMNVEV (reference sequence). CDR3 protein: CASSPDSQPKNIQYF.

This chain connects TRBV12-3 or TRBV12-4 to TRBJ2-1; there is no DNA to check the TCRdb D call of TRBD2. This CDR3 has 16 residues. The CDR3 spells CASIPPGTTVANEQFF.

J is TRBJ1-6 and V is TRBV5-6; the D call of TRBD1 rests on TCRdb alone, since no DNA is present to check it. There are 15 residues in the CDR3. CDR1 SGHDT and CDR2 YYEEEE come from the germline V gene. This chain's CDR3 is CASSSRTGGRSPLHF.